This T cell receptor (beta chain) is from a study of CXCR3-negative and CXCR3-positive naive CD8 T cells. UMI-labeled 5' RACE yielded the TRB cDNA libraries. TCRdb reprocessed the 5' RACE reads and reports one entry per CDR3 protein, with no DNA. The sample holds about 130,000 distinct CDR3 sequences. Sequenced input: naive CXCR3- CD8+ T cells from blood. Described subset: CD45RO-CCR7+CD27+CD95- naive CD8+ T cells lacking CXCR3 (TNR3-). The receptor was isolated from a human donor in good health. Some clones in this sample may be carry-over from other donors' samples.

The chain's CDR3 is CASRPWTGANYGYTF. The chain has TRBV11-2 and TRBJ1-2. The CDR3 extends over 15 amino acids. The germline CDR1 and CDR2 sequences are SGHAT and FQNNGV.